This T cell receptor (beta chain) was obtained from a study of blood T cell repertoires in COVID-19. For the study at large: The United States, Italy and Spain supplied acute and convalescent COVID-19 samples. PBMCs, B-cell-depleted T cells, or T cells provided the cDNA or gDNA that made up the material.

Per the original data handling: Researchers report that nucleated cell counts were estimated from reference gene primer amplification. Sequencing used immunoSEQ multiplex PCR; TCRdb keeps in-frame clones, though not all of them. Clonal size and the V and J genes are those of that table, whereas D and trimming came from the DNA. The sample comprises approximately 260,000 clones, 75% to 85% of which are singletons, and under 15% rests with the top ten. Trimming stripped 5 bases from V and 11 bases from J, with 15 bases between. This CDR3 region has 12 residues. The chain employs TRBV12-3 or TRBV12-4 and TRBJ1-1; D is unclear. Sequencing input: peripheral blood. The receptor's source is a woman aged 55 to 70 with active or convalescent COVID-19. The chain's CDR3 is CASSRAARGAFF. The CDR3 region has the DNA TGTGCCAGCAGTCGAGCGGCCAGAGGTGCTTTCTTT.